Many counts were recorded for the clone carrying this TCR beta chain. The CDR3 is 14 residues long. V lost 5 bases and J lost 2; bases outside the gene matches: 5. The germline V gene encodes CDR1 DFQATT and CDR2 SNEGSKA (reference sequence). Researchers took RNA transcripts and amplified TCR beta CDR3 regions from them. Second-round multiplex PCR followed a first-round RT-PCR using HTBI primers. TCRdb independently ran MiXCR on the multiplex PCR reads; one entry per CDR3 protein. The profile shows almost 750,000 distinct CDR3 sequences, roughly two fifths of them singletons. The data stem from a study of Graves' ophthalmopathy and Graves' hyperthyroidism. Other autoimmune diseases, uncontrolled infections, pregnancy or lactation led to the exclusion of patients. Someone took the PBMCs out of approximately 10 ml of fresh peripheral blood.

The TCR was taken from an adult man with Graves' ophthalmopathy. This rearrangement joins TRBV20-1 to TRBJ2-7; 11 bases line up with TRBD2. Sequenced material: peripheral blood. The CDR3, as DNA: TGCAGTGCTTCCATAGCGGGAGGGACCTACGAGCAGTACTTC. Its protein product is CSASIAGGTYEQYF.